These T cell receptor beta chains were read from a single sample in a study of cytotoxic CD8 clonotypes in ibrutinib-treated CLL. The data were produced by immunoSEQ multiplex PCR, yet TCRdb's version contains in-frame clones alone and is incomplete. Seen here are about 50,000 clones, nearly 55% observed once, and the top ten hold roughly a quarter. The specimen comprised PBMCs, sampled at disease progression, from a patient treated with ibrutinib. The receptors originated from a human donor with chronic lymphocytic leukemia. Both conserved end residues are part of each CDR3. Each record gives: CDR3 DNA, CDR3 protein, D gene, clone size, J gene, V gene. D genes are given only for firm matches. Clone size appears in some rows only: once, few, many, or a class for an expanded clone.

TGTGCCAGCAGCCCGAGGGGTTCGATGGCCGAGCAGTACTTC	CASSPRGSMAEQYF	-	-	TRBJ2-7	TRBV7-2
TGCAGTGCTAGAAACAATCAAGGCTACACCTTC	CSARNNQGYTF	-	-	TRBJ1-2	TRBV20-1
TGTGCCAGCAGTCGGCTAGCTGCAGATACGCAGTATTTT	CASSRLAADTQYF	-	-	TRBJ2-3	TRBV27
TGTGCCTGGAGTCAACAGGTTCTCTCTGGAAACACCATATATTTT	CAWSQQVLSGNTIYF	-	-	TRBJ1-3	TRBV30
TGTGCCAGCCGAGCTGGGAACGGGCCCTACGAGCAGTACTTC	CASRAGNGPYEQYF	-	few	TRBJ2-7	TRBV7-8
TGTGCCAGCAGCAACCAGGGGGTGGACAATTCACCCCTCCACTTT	CASSNQGVDNSPLHF	TRBD1	-	TRBJ1-6	TRBV13
TGTGCCAGCAGTCCGTACCCCCAGGGTGCGAGCGGAGACACCTTC	CASSPYPQGASGDTF	-	-	TRBJ1-2	TRBV27
TGTGCCAGCAGTTACACAGGAGGTGGTGGGGCCAACGTCCTGACTTTC	CASSYTGGGGANVLTF	-	-	TRBJ2-6	TRBV6-5
TGCGCCAGCAGCCCAGAGGACAGCCCACGGGAGACCCAGTACTTC	CASSPEDSPRETQYF	-	large	TRBJ2-5	TRBV4-1
TGTGCCAGCAGTGATGGCTATGGCTACACCTTC	CASSDGYGYTF	-	-	TRBJ1-2	TRBV2
TGTGCCAGCAGTTACTTACGACAGGGTGGTTCACCCCTCCACTTT	CASSYLRQGGSPLHF	TRBD1	-	TRBJ1-6	TRBV6-5
TGTGCCAGCAGTTCAGACCACTATGGCTTCACCTTC	CASSSDHYGFTF	-	few	TRBJ1-2	TRBV28
TGTGCCAGCAGCGTACAAACGGACAGCATTAACTATGGCTACACCTTC	CASSVQTDSINYGYTF	-	-	TRBJ1-2	TRBV9
TGTGCCAGCAGTTTACGGGGGCTTCGGTCCCTCCACTTT	CASSLRGLRSLHF	-	few	TRBJ1-6	TRBV27
TGTGCCAGTAGTAGGGGACAGGCGGACAATCAGCCCCAGCATTTT	CASSRGQADNQPQHF	TRBD1	-	TRBJ1-5	TRBV19
TGCGCCAGCAGCCAAGCCTACAGGGACTATGGCTACACCTTC	CASSQAYRDYGYTF	-	few	TRBJ1-2	TRBV4-1
TGTGCCACGAGGACAGGTAACCCTGCAACTAATGAAAAACTGTTTTTT	CATRTGNPATNEKLFF	TRBD1	few	TRBJ1-4	TRBV10-3
TGTGCCAGCAGCTTAAGGGAGGATCAGCCCCAGCATTTT	CASSLREDQPQHF	-	-	TRBJ1-5	TRBV11-2
TGCAACCACCGGGCCGGGACTAGCGGGGGGGGCTCCTACAATGAGCAGTTCTTC	CNHRAGTSGGGSYNEQFF	TRBD2	once	TRBJ2-1	TRBV29-1
TGTGCCAGCAGCTTAGTCGGGGTTGTTGGTTCACCCCTCCACTTT	CASSLVGVVGSPLHF	-	-	TRBJ1-6	TRBV7-8
TGTGCCAGCAGTTTATTTATGGGGGGTGGCTACACCTTC	CASSLFMGGGYTF	-	few	TRBJ1-2	TRBV28
TGTGCCAGCAGCGTAGATTTGGGGGATTCCGAGCAGTACTTC	CASSVDLGDSEQYF	-	-	TRBJ2-7	TRBV9
TGTGCCAGCAGTGCGGCAGGGGCAGGGGAAAAACTGTTTTTT	CASSAAGAGEKLFF	-	-	TRBJ1-4	TRBV6-1
TGTGCCAGCAGCTTAGCACGACCGGGACTAGCGGGAGGATACGAGCAGTACTTC	CASSLARPGLAGGYEQYF	TRBD2	-	TRBJ2-7	TRBV7-2
TGCAGCGCCCGGAGAGGGGGGAGCAATCAGCCCCAGCATTTT	CSARRGGSNQPQHF	-	-	TRBJ1-5	TRBV29-1
TGTGCCAGCAGCCCCGCGGGGGATACGCAGTATTTT	CASSPAGDTQYF	-	-	TRBJ2-3	TRBV9
TGCAGCGCCGCTACCGGGACCCCCTACGAGCAGTACTTC	CSAATGTPYEQYF	-	few	TRBJ2-7	TRBV29-1
TGCGCCAGCAGCCAAGAAGTTGGGACAGGGGGGGGCTACACCTTC	CASSQEVGTGGGYTF	TRBD1	few	TRBJ1-2	TRBV4-1
TGTGCCAGCAGTCCCACACTTCACTACGAGCAGTACTTC	CASSPTLHYEQYF	-	-	TRBJ2-7	TRBV28
TGTGCCAGTAGTATATTGGCCAGCAACACTGAAGCTTTCTTT	CASSILASNTEAFF	-	-	TRBJ1-1	TRBV19
TGTGCCAGTAAGGACGGCCCCGGACTTTATGGCTACACCTTC	CASKDGPGLYGYTF	-	few	TRBJ1-2	TRBV19
TGTGCCAGCTATGGGCTTGGGTGGACTGAAGCTTTCTTT	CASYGLGWTEAFF	-	once	TRBJ1-1	TRBV28
TGTGCCAGCGGGACTCAGAACACCGGGGAGCTGTTTTTT	CASGTQNTGELFF	-	-	TRBJ2-2	TRBV28